Below, 11 T cell receptor beta chains from the same sample are listed, as sequenced in a study of blood T cell repertoires in COVID-19 (dated by TCRdb to 2018 to 2020). Library preparation was by the immunoSEQ multiplex PCR assay. TCRdb mirrors the immuneACCESS table, restricted to in-frame sequences. Some clones are absent from its copies; in checked studies, under half trace to an unresolved V gene, and the reason for the others is unknown. Within this sample are 140,000 to 150,000 clones, with around four fifths of them counted one time only. Jointly, the top ten make up 6.2% of the sample. The material sequenced was PBMCs or T cells enriched from blood (not recorded which). The receptors stem from a woman between 40 and 55 years old who had recovered from COVID-19.

V gene TRBV12-3 or TRBV12-4 combines with J gene TRBJ2-7; D gene uncertain. V was clipped by 7 bases and J by 0 bases, with 10 bases between them. CDR3 length: 13 amino acids. The CDR3 loop reads CASTPRSSYEQYF. The CDR3 DNA is TGTGCCAGCACTCCCCGGTCCTCCTACGAGCAGTACTTC.

The rearrangement links TRBV10-3 to TRBJ1-3; 10 positions agree with TRBD1. Germline V gene lookup returns CDR1 ENHRY and CDR2 SYGVKD. J was trimmed by 7 bases and V by 0 bases; bases with no gene match: 3. This CDR3 is built from 15 residues. CDR3 nucleotide sequence: TGTGCCATCAGTGAGTCCGGGACAGGGGCCAACACCATATATTTT. It is translated as CAISESGTGANTIYF.

This clone was seen more than once but under ten times. The V gene is TRBV3-1 (or the pseudogene TRBV3-2), the J gene TRBJ1-4, with TRBD1 as a possible D gene (6 bases). Between the trimmed V and J ends, which lost 5 bases and 8 bases, there was a span of 18 bases. Germline values: CDR1 LGHDT, CDR2 YNNKEL (reference sequence). There are 15 residues in the CDR3. CDR3 bases: TGTGCCAGCAGCGGGGCTGGGGGCAGGGTGGAAAAACTGTTTTTT. It yields the protein CASSGAGGRVEKLFF.

This clone has just one count. The chain joins TRBV9 to TRBJ1-2; D is perhaps TRBD1 (5 bases). Germline V gene data show CDR1 as SGDLS and CDR2 as YYNGEE. V lost 4 bases, J lost 8 bases, and 9 bases lay in between. The CDR3 has 11 amino acids. CDR3 bases: TGTGCCAGCAGCTCCCGACAGGGCTACACCTTC. Protein sequence: CASSSRQGYTF.

The chain combines TRBV5-4 with TRBJ1-2, with D hard to call. The CDR3 is 13 amino acids. From germline, CDR1 is SGHNT and CDR2 YYREEE (reference sequence). V gave up 4 bases and J gave up 3 bases, with 10 bases separating them. CDR3 coding DNA: TGTGCCAGCAGCAAAACAGATTACTATGGCTACACCTTC. It encodes CASSKTDYYGYTF.

This chain joins TRBV6-5 and TRBJ2-1, with 7 bases lining up with TRBD1. CDR1 is MNHEY, CDR2 SVGAGI, per germline. This CDR3 spans 15 amino acids. V lost 6 bases to trimming and J lost 8 bases; unmatched junction nucleotides: 13. Here the CDR3 reads CASRPLAGGTDEQFF. The CDR3 DNA reads as TGTGCCAGCAGACCCCTGGCAGGGGGTACGGATGAGCAGTTCTTC.

J is TRBJ2-1 and V is TRBV5-5, with a possible D match to TRBD2 (6 bases). The germline V gene has CDR1 SGHKS and CDR2 YYEKEE (reference sequence). V was clipped by 1 base and J by 9 bases, with 14 bases between them. There are 14 residues in the CDR3. Here the CDR3 reads CASSLTAGGTEQFF. CDR3 in DNA: TGTGCCAGCAGCTTGACGGCCGGGGGTACTGAGCAGTTCTTC.

The table lists this clone with a few counts. The CDR3 is CASGLDPGAKNTEAFF. Here the CDR3 DNA reads TGTGCTAGTGGTTTGGACCCAGGGGCGAAGAACACTGAAGCTTTCTTT. The chain has TRBV12-5 and TRBJ1-1, with D perhaps TRBD1 (6 bases). Between the trimmed V and J ends, which lost 1 base and 1 base, there was a span of 13 bases. Germline V lookup: CDR1 LGHNT, CDR2 FRNRAP. CDR3 size: 16 residues.

This clone was counted between two and nine times. The chain recombines TRBV7-3 with TRBJ2-1, with TRBD1 as a possible D gene (5 bases). Germline-derived CDR1 and CDR2 are SGHTA and FQGTGA. V was clipped by 4 bases and J by 4 bases, with 8 bases between them. CDR3 length: 13 amino acids. CDR3 amino acids: CASSYQGYNEQFF. The CDR3 DNA is TGTGCCAGCAGCTACCAGGGATACAATGAGCAGTTCTTC.

The chain has TRBV5-1 and TRBJ1-1; D is undetermined. CDR1 and CDR2 (germline): SGHRS, YFSETQ. V gave up 4 bases and J gave up 3 bases, with 10 bases separating them. This CDR3 is 13 amino acids long. CDR3 protein: CASSLVEDTEAFF. CDR3 nucleotide sequence: TGCGCCAGCAGCCTAGTCGAAGACACTGAAGCTTTCTTT.

This clone was seen only a few times. The chain is built from TRBV7-8 and TRBJ2-1, with D possibly TRBD2 on 6 matching bases. The CDR3 loop spans 12 amino acids. The V end lost 5 bases, the J end lost 9 bases, and 11 bases lay between the germline ends. Looked up from germline, CDR1 is SGHVS and CDR2 is FQNEAQ. DNA of the CDR3: TGTGCCAGCAGCCAGGGACTTCTTGAGCAGTTCTTC. Translation gives CASSQGLLEQFF.